Listed here are 15 T cell receptor beta chains from one sample, sequenced in a study of T cells after somatic rescue of genetic block. This table comes from immunoSEQ multiplex PCR, and its TCRdb copy is limited to in-frame clones, with some not included. Of about 14,000 clones listed, around 71% are singletons. Sequenced: peripheral blood mononuclear cells (PBMCs). These receptors all stem from a boy aged 5-17 years.

This chain uses TRBV6-6 with TRBJ1-6, with D possibly matching TRBD1 (5 bases). The V gene's germline CDR1 is MNHNY and CDR2 SVGAGI (reference sequence). The CDR3 runs 15 residues. Trimming removed 4 bases at V and 8 bases at J, with 15 bases between. Here the CDR3 reads CASSSSGTHYSPLHF. CDR3 bases: TGTGCCAGCAGTTCCTCCGGGACTCATTATTCACCCCTCCACTTT.

The gene calls are TRBV7-2 and TRBJ1-1; D may be TRBD1 (5 bases). Germline assignment: CDR1 SGHTA and CDR2 FQGNSA. V shed 1 base and J shed 10 bases, with 16 bases lying between them. CDR3 length: 14 residues. The CDR3 bases are TGTGCCAGCAGCTTAGGGCGACAGCCGGTGGGAGCTTTCTTT. Protein sequence: CASSLGRQPVGAFF.

This clone came up once. The chain combines TRBV29-1 with TRBJ2-7; D possibly corresponds to TRBD1 (6 bases). The germline V gene encodes CDR1 SQVTM and CDR2 ANQGSEA. Trimming took 1 base from V and 0 from J, leaving 19 bases between them. The CDR3 has 17 amino acids. The CDR3 DNA follows: TGCAGCGTTGAAGCTACCGGATGGGGGCGAGGCTCCTACGAGCAGTACTTC. It encodes CSVEATGWGRGSYEQYF.

The chain combines TRBV30 with TRBJ2-1; 7 bases fit TRBD2. CDR1 GTSNPN and CDR2 SVGIG come from the germline V gene (reference sequence). The CDR3 covers 16 residues. CDR3 protein: CTAGTNPKRSNNEQFF. CDR3 coding DNA: TGTACCGCCGGGACTAACCCAAAGCGAAGTAACAATGAGCAGTTCTTC. Variable domain in full (rest from reference TRBV30 and TRBJ2-1): SQTIHQWPATLVQPVGSPLSLECTVEGTSNPNLYWYRQAAGRGLQLLFYSVGIGQISSEVPQNLSASRPQDRQFILSSKKLLLSDSGFYLCTAGTNPKRSNNEQFFGPGTRLTVL.

The chain recombines TRBV27 with TRBJ2-5, with D perhaps TRBD1 (5 bases). The better agreement between TRBJ2-7 and the DNA end casts doubt on the J call. Germline CDR1 is MNHEY and CDR2 is SMNVEV (reference sequence). The CDR3 extends over 16 amino acids. In DNA form, the CDR3 reads TGTGCCAGCAGTCAGGCGGACATACTCCCCCCTTACGAGCAGTACTTC. This codes for CASSQADILPPYEQYF.

This sequence joins TRBV28 and TRBJ2-7; no clear D gene. This CDR3 region has 11 residues. Trimming shortened V by 5 bases and J by 7 bases, and 9 bases separated the two germline ends. Germline CDR1 MDHEN, CDR2 SYDVKM. For the CDR3, the DNA is TGTGCCAGCAGTACTCTCTGGGAGCAGTACTTC. It yields the protein CASSTLWEQYF.

In the case of this clone: The junction departs from germline at one end; a sequencing error may be responsible. The V gene is TRBV11-1, the J gene TRBJ1-1; D not resolved. CDR3 length equals 11 residues. Germline V lookup: CDR1 SGHAT, CDR2 FQDESV (reference sequence). In DNA form, the CDR3 reads TGTGCCATCAGCGGGAGTACTGAAGCTTTCTTT. Its protein is CAISGSTEAFF.

This clone showed up just a few times. This rearrangement joins TRBV6-5 to TRBJ1-1, with D perhaps matching TRBD1 (6 bases). The CDR3 has 15 amino acids. V dropped 5 bases and J dropped 4 bases, with 17 bases sitting between them. The germline gives CDR1 MNHEY, CDR2 SVGAGI. The CDR3 is CASSRGGRPATEAFF. CDR3 sequence (DNA): TGTGCCAGCAGTCGCGGGGGGCGCCCAGCCACTGAAGCTTTCTTT.

The chain couples TRBV10-3 to TRBJ2-5, with D maybe TRBD1 (5 bases). Germline V gene data show CDR1 as ENHRY and CDR2 as SYGVKD. The CDR3 runs 13 residues. V was cut by 8 bases and J by 4 bases, with 14 bases left in between. The CDR3 region is CAILRGWGETQYF. The CDR3 DNA reads as TGTGCCATCCTAAGGGGCTGGGGAGAGACCCAGTACTTC.

The chain links TRBV28 to TRBJ1-4; D gene ambiguous. The CDR3 totals 12 residues. Trimming shortened V by 2 bases and J by 7 bases, and 5 bases separated the two germline ends. Germline V lookup: CDR1 MDHEN, CDR2 SYDVKM. CDR3 nucleotides: TGTGCCAGCAGTTTAACTTTTGAAAAACTGTTTTTT. It yields the protein CASSLTFEKLFF. The full variable domain, completed using reference TRBV28 and TRBJ1-4, is DVKVTQSSRYLVKRTGEKVFLECVQDMDHENMFWYRQDPGLGLRLIYFSYDVKMKEKGDIPEGYSVSREKKERFSLILESASTNQTSMYLCASSLTFEKLFFGSGTQLSVL.

The rearrangement joins TRBV19 to TRBJ2-1; the D gene is possibly TRBD2 (6 bases). This CDR3 contains 16 residues. Trimming stripped 5 bases from V and 6 bases from J, with 20 bases between. The V gene's germline CDR1 is LNHDA and CDR2 SQIVND (reference sequence). The CDR3 DNA reads as TGTGCCAGTAGTCTTTCCTCGGGACTCCTATTCAATGAGCAGTTCTTC. It specifies CASSLSSGLLFNEQFF.

Only one count was recorded for this clone. V and J are TRBV5-4 and TRBJ1-6; 10 bases line up with TRBD1. The CDR3 runs to 15 residues. V lost 4 bases, J lost 9 bases, and 7 bases stayed unmatched. In germline, CDR1 is SGHNT, CDR2 YYREEE (reference sequence). CDR3 region: CASSAGQGNLSPLHF. CDR3 DNA sequence: TGTGCCAGCAGCGCGGGACAGGGGAATCTTTCACCCCTCCACTTT.

The chain has TRBV9 and TRBJ2-5, with D perhaps being TRBD1 or TRBD2 (5 bases each). The CDR3 runs to 14 residues. V was cut by 4 bases and J by 5 bases, with 15 bases left in between. Germline V gives CDR1 SGDLS, CDR2 YYNGEE. CDR3 loop: CASSIRPWGETQYF. The CDR3 DNA is TGTGCCAGCAGCATCCGGCCGTGGGGGGAGACCCAGTACTTC.

The chain joins TRBV25-1 to TRBJ1-4; D might be TRBD1 (6 bases). The V end lost 3 bases, the J end lost 9 bases, and 11 bases lay between the germline ends. The CDR3 sequence is 13 residues long. The germline V gene encodes CDR1 MGHDK and CDR2 SYGVNS. CDR3 coding DNA: TGTGCCAGCAGTGATCTTGGACAGCAAAAACTGTTTTTT. This translates into CASSDLGQQKLFF.

The gene calls are TRBV7-9 and TRBJ2-2; D is ambiguous. Germline V CDR1 and CDR2: SEHNR, FQNEAQ (reference sequence). The ends were cut back, 2 bases at V and 9 bases at J, with 10 bases in the middle. The CDR3 consists of 13 residues. This chain's CDR3 is CASSLTPPRELFF. The DNA of the CDR3 is TGTGCCAGCAGCTTAACCCCTCCCAGGGAGCTGTTTTTT.